A selection of T cell receptor beta chains follows, all from one sample in a study of a mutant IDH1 vaccine in newly diagnosed glioma. Measured with immunoSEQ multiplex PCR; TCRdb has only the in-frame clones, and not every one. The sample gives around 60,000 clones, roughly 80% of which show up once; roughly 5.2% is in the top ten. Which antigens these TCRs recognize remains unknown. The sample here was PBMCs, taken from a glioma patient whose treatment included an IDH1 peptide vaccine. All receptors come from a man aged 35-49 years with glioma. Each CDR3 is given with its conserved first and last residue. A D gene is named only where the DNA matches it firmly. A clone size is listed for some rows: how often the clone was seen (once, few, many), or a class if it is expanded.

clone size,D gene,J gene,V gene,CDR3 DNA,CDR3 protein
.,TRBD1,TRBJ1-1,TRBV18,TGTGCCAGCTCACGGACAGGGGGGGACACTGAAGCTTTCTTT,CASSRTGGDTEAFF
.,TRBD2,TRBJ2-5,TRBV7-2,TGTGCCAGCAGCTTAGTCGGGGGGGAAGAGACCCAGTACTTC,CASSLVGGEETQYF
.,.,TRBJ1-2,TRBV2,TGTGCCAGCAGTCGGCAGGTGAGAGGCTACACCTTC,CASSRQVRGYTF
.,.,TRBJ1-2,TRBV7-2,TGTGCCAGCAGCTCGTACAGGGTAGTGAGAGGCTACACCTTC,CASSSYRVVRGYTF
.,.,TRBJ2-7,TRBV28,TGTGCCAGCAGTAAGGTGACTATAAGCCACGAGCAGTACTTC,CASSKVTISHEQYF
.,.,TRBJ1-1,TRBV4-3,TGCGCCAGCAGCCAAGGGGTTCCGAACACTGAAGCTTTCTTT,CASSQGVPNTEAFF
.,.,TRBJ2-3,TRBV4-3,TGCGCCAGCAGCCAAGATTTGCAGACAGATACGCAGTATTTT,CASSQDLQTDTQYF
.,.,TRBJ2-7,TRBV5-6,TGTGCCAGCAGCGCCGTCGGGGGCCGGAACGAGCAGTACTTC,CASSAVGGRNEQYF
.,.,TRBJ1-2,TRBV10-3,TGTGCCATCAGTGACAGGGGAAACTATGGCTACACCTTC,CAISDRGNYGYTF
.,.,TRBJ1-5,TRBV21-1,TGTGCCAGCAGCACGCCCAACCTGGGACAGGGGGCCGATAGCAATCAGCCCCAGCATTTT,CASSTPNLGQGADSNQPQHF
few,.,TRBJ1-3,TRBV10-1,TGCGCCAGCAGTATTAGAGGAGGAAACACCATATATTTT,CASSIRGGNTIYF
.,.,TRBJ1-5,TRBV5-1,TGCGCCAGCAGCTTGGATACAGGCGGGCGCCCCACCAATCAGCCCCAGCATTTT,CASSLDTGGRPTNQPQHF
.,TRBD2,TRBJ2-2,TRBV7-2,TGTGCCAGCAGCTTAACGCGGGAGGTCACCGGGGAGCTGTTTTTT,CASSLTREVTGELFF
.,.,TRBJ2-1,TRBV6-5,TGTGCCAGCAGCCACTTTAAGGGCAATGAGCAGTTCTTC,CASSHFKGNEQFF
.,TRBD1,TRBJ2-5,TRBV5-8,TGTGCCAGCAGCTTGTGGGACAGCCAAGAGACCCAGTACTTC,CASSLWDSQETQYF
.,.,TRBJ2-1,TRBV4-3,TGCGCCAGCAGCCAAGACGTTGGTCGACGGGGTGAGCAGTTCTTC,CASSQDVGRRGEQFF
.,.,TRBJ2-1,TRBV4-3,TGCGCCAGCAGCCAAGAGGGACATCATCCCTACAATGAGCAGTTCTTC,CASSQEGHHPYNEQFF
.,TRBD2,TRBJ2-1,TRBV6-5,TGTGCCAGCAGTTACGACCCCCCACAGCGGGGGGTTAACTTCTTC,CASSYDPPQRGVNFF
.,TRBD1,TRBJ1-2,TRBV7-6,TGTGCCAGCAGCCCGGACAGGGGTGGGGGCTACACCTTC,CASSPDRGGGYTF
.,.,TRBJ2-7,TRBV6-6,TGTGCCAGCAGTTATCTAAGCCGCCCCCCTTGGCAGTACTTC,CASSYLSRPPWQYF
.,.,TRBJ1-1,TRBV10-3,TGTGCCATTACCTACCTCAAGAGCCTCCGGACTGCTGGTAATATGAACACTGAAGCTTTCTTT,CAITYLKSLRTAGNMNTEAFF
.,.,TRBJ2-3,TRBV7-2,TGTGCCAGCGCCCCGTTTAGCACAGATACGCAGTATTTT,CASAPFSTDTQYF
once,TRBD1,TRBJ2-7,TRBV6-5,TGTGCCAGCAGACCGGGACAGGGCCCCTCCTACGAGCAGTACTTC,CASRPGQGPSYEQYF
.,.,TRBJ1-1,TRBV7-2,TGTGCCAGCAGTTACAGGGTGTTCGACGGCATGAACACTGAAGCTTTCTTT,CASSYRVFDGMNTEAFF
few,TRBD1,TRBJ2-2,TRBV18,TGTGCCAGCACGCACTTCCGGACAGGGGGAACCGGGGAGCTGTTTTTT,CASTHFRTGGTGELFF
.,.,TRBJ1-2,TRBV27,TGTGCCAGCAGCCTGGACAAGAACTATGGCTACACCTTC,CASSLDKNYGYTF
few,.,TRBJ1-5,TRBV29-1,TGCAGCGTTGGGGCAGGGGACAATCAGCCCCAGCATTTT,CSVGAGDNQPQHF
.,TRBD2,TRBJ2-3,TRBV7-3,TGTGCCAGCAGCCCTAGCGGGAGTCTCACAGATACGCAGTATTTT,CASSPSGSLTDTQYF
.,.,TRBJ2-7,TRBV6-1,TGTGCCAGCAGTGTTCGGGGCACCTCCTACGAGCAGTACTTC,CASSVRGTSYEQYF
.,.,TRBJ1-1,TRBV19,TGTGCCAGTACCCGGTCGCTTGCAGGGAACACTGAAGCTTTCTTT,CASTRSLAGNTEAFF
.,.,TRBJ1-6,TRBV5-1,TGCGCCAGCAGATCGGGACATGTTAATTCACCCCTCCACTTT,CASRSGHVNSPLHF
.,.,TRBJ2-3,TRBV30,TGTGCCTGGAGTGTAGTAGATACGCAGTATTTT,CAWSVVDTQYF
.,.,TRBJ2-2,TRBV7-2,TGTGCCAGCAGCTTACTAAGGGCGCGGGGGGAGCTGTTTTTT,CASSLLRARGELFF
once,.,TRBJ2-5,TRBV5-4,TGTGCCAGCAGCTTGGGATGGGGGGAGGTCCGAGAGACCCAGTACTTC,CASSLGWGEVRETQYF
.,.,TRBJ2-7,TRBV11-2,TGTGCCAGCAGACATCAGAACTACGAGCAGTACTTC,CASRHQNYEQYF
once,TRBD2,TRBJ2-5,TRBV2,TGTGCCAGCAGAGCCGGGACTAGCGACCAAGAGACCCAGTACTTC,CASRAGTSDQETQYF
.,TRBD1,TRBJ2-7,TRBV7-8,TGTGCCAGCAGCTTAGGTCGGGACAGGGATCGAGAGCAGTACTTC,CASSLGRDRDREQYF
.,.,TRBJ2-2,TRBV7-2,TGTGCCAGCAGCTTAGGACGGGCGAACACCGGGGAGCTGTTTTTT,CASSLGRANTGELFF
.,TRBD1,TRBJ1-4,TRBV27,TGTGCCAGCAGTACCACAGGGGGTTTTAATGAAAAACTGTTTTTT,CASSTTGGFNEKLFF
.,.,TRBJ1-6,TRBV2,TGTGCTACCCGGGGGGCCAATAATTCACCCCTCCACTTT,CATRGANNSPLHF
.,.,TRBJ2-5,TRBV19,TGTGCCAGTAGTATAGGTAGCGGCCAAGAGACCCAGTACTTC,CASSIGSGQETQYF
.,TRBD2,TRBJ2-1,TRBV7-6,TGTGCCAGCAGCTTAGAAGGGGAGGGATTAATGATTGAGCAGTTCTTC,CASSLEGEGLMIEQFF
.,.,TRBJ2-5,TRBV9,TGTGCCAGCAGCCTCGGGGGATTTCGCCAAGAGACCCAGTACTTC,CASSLGGFRQETQYF
once,.,TRBJ2-7,TRBV7-9,TGTGCCAGCAGCTTAGGGGGAGGCTACGAGCAGTACTTC,CASSLGGGYEQYF
.,.,TRBJ2-7,TRBV21-1,TGTGCCGCTGACGGGGGTACCTACGAGCAGTACTTC,CAADGGTYEQYF
many,.,TRBJ1-4,TRBV2,TGTGCCAGCAGTGAAGCGGGGAAAGATAATGAAAAACTGTTTTTT,CASSEAGKDNEKLFF
.,.,TRBJ2-3,TRBV4-3,TGCGCCAGCAGCCAAGATAGCGGAGGCACAGATACGCAGTATTTT,CASSQDSGGTDTQYF
.,TRBD2,TRBJ2-7,TRBV4-3,TGCGCCAGCAGCCCCTCTAGCGGGCCATACGAGCAGTACTTC,CASSPSSGPYEQYF
.,.,TRBJ2-7,TRBV19,TGTGCCAGTAGTCACGGGCTGGCGGAGCAGTACTTC,CASSHGLAEQYF
.,.,TRBJ1-2,TRBV7-6,TGTGCCAGCAGCCAGAGGCGCAGTAGCTACACCTTC,CASSQRRSSYTF
.,.,TRBJ2-5,TRBV7-3,TGTGCCAGCAGCCTCGACGGTGGCAGGAAAGAGACCCAGTACTTC,CASSLDGGRKETQYF
.,.,TRBJ2-7,TRBV28,TGTGCCAGCAGTCCACAGGGATTAAGGTCCTACGAGCAGTACTTC,CASSPQGLRSYEQYF
.,TRBD2,TRBJ2-7,TRBV28,TGTGCCAGCAGTTTACGAACTAGCGGGGGTGCCGTCCGTTTC,CASSLRTSGGAVRF
.,.,TRBJ1-1,TRBV5-8,TGTGCCAGCAGCCTCCTGTATGAAGCTTTCTTT,CASSLLYEAFF